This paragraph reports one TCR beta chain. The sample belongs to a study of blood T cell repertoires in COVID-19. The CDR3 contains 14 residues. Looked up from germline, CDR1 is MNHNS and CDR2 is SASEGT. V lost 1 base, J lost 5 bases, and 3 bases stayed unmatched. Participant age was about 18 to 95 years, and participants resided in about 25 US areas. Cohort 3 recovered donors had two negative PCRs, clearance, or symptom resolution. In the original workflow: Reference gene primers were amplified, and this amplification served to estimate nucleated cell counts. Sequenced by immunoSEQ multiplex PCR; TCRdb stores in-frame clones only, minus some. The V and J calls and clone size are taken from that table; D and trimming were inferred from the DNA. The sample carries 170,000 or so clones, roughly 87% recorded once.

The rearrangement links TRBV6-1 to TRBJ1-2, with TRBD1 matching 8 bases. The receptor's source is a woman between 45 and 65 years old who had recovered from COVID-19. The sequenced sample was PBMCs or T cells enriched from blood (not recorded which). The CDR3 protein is CASSEVRTGYGYTF. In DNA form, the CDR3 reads TGTGCCAGCAGTGAAGTTAGGACAGGGTATGGCTACACCTTC.